This record covers a single TCR beta chain. Per the study methods: Reference gene primer amplification gave nucleated cell count estimates. The assay was immunoSEQ multiplex PCR, and TCRdb's table has in-frame clones only and misses some. The DNA was the basis for D and trimming; V, J and clone size are from that table. The top ten clones hold 1% of a sample with about 310,000 clones, around 87% of them seen once. This sample stems from a study of blood T cell repertoires in COVID-19. Trimming cost V 0 bases and J 4 bases, with 12 bases left between them. The CDR3 covers 15 residues. Germline assignment: CDR1 SGDLS and CDR2 YYNGEE.

This TCR derives from a man between 45 and 60 years old with active or convalescent COVID-19. Material for sequencing was peripheral blood. V is TRBV9 and J is TRBJ2-3; no clear D gene. The CDR3 sequence is CASSVGASRADTQYF. In DNA form, the CDR3 reads TGTGCCAGCAGCGTAGGGGCCAGCAGAGCAGATACGCAGTATTTT.